This TCR beta chain was captured in a study of blood T cell repertoires in COVID-19. Assay: immunoSEQ multiplex PCR; the TCRdb copy retains only in-frame clones and omits some. Of about 340,000 clones in the sample, 88% were seen once. The CDR3 has 15 residues. CDR1 and CDR2 (germline): SQVTM, ANQGSEA. With 5 bases clipped from V and 5 bases from J, the junction kept 9 bases outside the gene matches. The clonotype was recovered from a woman aged 70 to 79 with COVID-19, enrolled during active disease. The sample taken for sequencing was peripheral blood. The genes are TRBV29-1 and TRBJ1-1; TRBD1 agrees at 12 bases. CDR3 amino acids: CSVRGQGAGRTEAFF. The CDR3 DNA sequence: TGCAGCGTTAGGGGACAGGGGGCAGGAAGGACTGAAGCTTTCTTT.